A selection of T cell receptor beta chains follows, all from one sample in a study of T cell responses to AZD1222 COVID-19 vaccine. Using immunoSEQ multiplex PCR, the repertoire was profiled, and TCRdb retains in-frame clones only, with some absent. The data contain about 200,000 clones, around 94% of them singletons. The source material was peripheral blood, sampled 28 days after the second dose of the MenACWY control vaccine. Every receptor here comes from an adult who received the MenACWY meningococcal vaccine as a control. The CDR3 runs from the conserved cysteine through the conserved F or W. The order of the fields is D gene, J gene, clone size, V gene, CDR3 DNA, CDR3 protein. A D gene is named only where the DNA matches it firmly. Clone size is shown for a subset of rows, as once, few, many or a class of expanded clone.

D: TRBD2
J: TRBJ2-1
size: -
V: TRBV30
DNA: TGTGCCTGGGGAGCTACTAGCGGGAGGGCCCGGGAGCAGTTCTTC
CDR3: CAWGATSGRAREQFF

D: -
J: TRBJ1-1
size: -
V: TRBV7-9
DNA: TGTGCCAGCAGCTTCATGTCGACTGAAGCTTTCTTT
CDR3: CASSFMSTEAFF

D: -
J: TRBJ2-1
size: -
V: TRBV27
DNA: TGTGCCAGCGGCTGGACAGCCAACAATGAGCAGTTCTTC
CDR3: CASGWTANNEQFF

D: -
J: TRBJ2-1
size: -
V: TRBV13
DNA: TGTGCCAGCAGCTTAAATAAGGGGGGGGAGCAGTTCTTC
CDR3: CASSLNKGGEQFF

D: -
J: TRBJ1-1
size: -
V: TRBV5-5
DNA: TGTGCCAGCAGCTTTAGGGCGGAGGGAGCTTTCTTT
CDR3: CASSFRAEGAFF

D: -
J: TRBJ1-4
size: -
V: TRBV9
DNA: TGTGCCAGCAGCGTAGGGGCTCTTCAGGGTACTGAAAAACTGTTTTTT
CDR3: CASSVGALQGTEKLFF

D: -
J: TRBJ1-3
size: -
V: TRBV4-3
DNA: TGCGCCAGCAGCCAAGACGTCGGCGGGGCAGGAAACACCATATATTTT
CDR3: CASSQDVGGAGNTIYF

D: -
J: TRBJ1-6
size: once
V: TRBV27
DNA: TGTGCCAGCAGCCCCGCGGCGGGGGCATTACCCCTCCACTTT
CDR3: CASSPAAGALPLHF

D: TRBD2
J: TRBJ2-3
size: -
V: TRBV6-1
DNA: TGTGCCAGCAGTGAAGGACTAGCGGGAGGTAGCACAGATACGCAGTATTTT
CDR3: CASSEGLAGGSTDTQYF

D: TRBD1
J: TRBJ2-3
size: -
V: TRBV28
DNA: TGTGCCAGCAGGGGGGACAGGGCCAGCACAGATACGCAGTATTTT
CDR3: CASRGDRASTDTQYF

D: TRBD1
J: TRBJ2-2
size: once
V: TRBV7-9
DNA: TGTGCCACCTACCCCAGGGACAGGTCCGGGGAGCTGTTTTTT
CDR3: CATYPRDRSGELFF

D: -
J: TRBJ2-3
size: -
V: TRBV28
DNA: TGTGCCAGCAGTTTACGTGGGGGGACAGATACGCAGTATTTT
CDR3: CASSLRGGTDTQYF

D: TRBD2
J: TRBJ2-5
size: -
V: TRBV28
DNA: TGTGCCAGTAAGGGAGGGATGGAGACCCAGTACTTC
CDR3: CASKGGMETQYF

D: -
J: TRBJ2-1
size: -
V: TRBV28
DNA: TGTGCCAGCAGTGGGAATAGCGGACCCTACAATGAGCAGTTCTTC
CDR3: CASSGNSGPYNEQFF

D: -
J: TRBJ1-5
size: -
V: TRBV3-1/TRBV3-2
DNA: TGTGCCAGCAGCCAAGGTGGTATGCATCAGCCCCAGCATTTT
CDR3: CASSQGGMHQPQHF

D: TRBD1
J: TRBJ1-4
size: -
V: TRBV27
DNA: TGTGCCAGCAGTGCGACCGGGACAGGGGCTGAAAAACTGTTTTTT
CDR3: CASSATGTGAEKLFF

D: TRBD1
J: TRBJ1-6
size: -
V: TRBV10-3
DNA: TGTGCCATCAGTGATCCGGGACAGGGTAATTCGCCCCTCCACTTT
CDR3: CAISDPGQGNSPLHF

D: -
J: TRBJ1-1
size: -
V: TRBV19
DNA: TGTGCCAGTAACTCAGGGGCGAGGACTGAAGCTTTCTTT
CDR3: CASNSGARTEAFF

D: TRBD2
J: TRBJ2-5
size: -
V: TRBV15
DNA: TGTGCCACCAGCAGAGGACCAGCGGGACCGTACCAAGAGACCCAGTACTTC
CDR3: CATSRGPAGPYQETQYF

D: -
J: TRBJ1-2
size: -
V: TRBV28
DNA: TGTGCCAGCAGTTTATTACGGGGGGCGGAGGGCTACACCTTC
CDR3: CASSLLRGAEGYTF

D: -
J: TRBJ2-1
size: -
V: TRBV2
DNA: TGTGCCAGCAATGGAGCAGGGGCTGTGATCAATGAGCAGTTCTTC
CDR3: CASNGAGAVINEQFF

D: -
J: TRBJ2-1
size: -
V: TRBV4-2
DNA: TGTGCCAGCAGCCAAGCGGTTCTAGCGTCGCTCGAGGGGTATGAGCAGTTCTTC
CDR3: CASSQAVLASLEGYEQFF

D: -
J: TRBJ2-1
size: once
V: TRBV7-2
DNA: TGTGCCAGCAGCCGGGGATACAATGAGCAGTTCTTC
CDR3: CASSRGYNEQFF

D: TRBD1
J: TRBJ2-5
size: -
V: TRBV6-6
DNA: TGTGCCAGCAGTTATCCCGACAGGGACGGGGAGACCCAGTACTTC
CDR3: CASSYPDRDGETQYF

D: TRBD1
J: TRBJ1-1
size: -
V: TRBV5-4
DNA: TGTGCCAGCAGCCCAGGGGGCGCTGGGACTGAAGCTTTCTTT
CDR3: CASSPGGAGTEAFF

D: TRBD1
J: TRBJ1-5
size: -
V: TRBV6-1
DNA: TGTGCCAGCAGTGATGACAGGGGCGGTATGGGCAATCAGCCCCAGCATTTT
CDR3: CASSDDRGGMGNQPQHF

D: -
J: TRBJ1-5
size: -
V: TRBV6-4
DNA: TGTGCCAGCAGTGTCCCGGAAGGGACACTTAATCAGCCCCAGCATTTT
CDR3: CASSVPEGTLNQPQHF

D: -
J: TRBJ2-3
size: -
V: TRBV6-5
DNA: TGTGCCACCGGGGAGGGGGGGGCAGATACGCAGTATTTT
CDR3: CATGEGGADTQYF

D: -
J: TRBJ1-2
size: -
V: TRBV9
DNA: TGTGCCAGCAGCGTAGCTTGGGGAAACTATGGCTACACCTTC
CDR3: CASSVAWGNYGYTF

D: TRBD2
J: TRBJ2-3
size: -
V: TRBV7-8
DNA: TGTGCCAGCAGCACCGGACTAGCCTCTAGCACAGATACGCAGTATTTT
CDR3: CASSTGLASSTDTQYF

D: -
J: TRBJ1-5
size: -
V: TRBV27
DNA: TGTGCCAGCAGTGAACAGGGAAGTCAGCCCCAGCATTTT
CDR3: CASSEQGSQPQHF

D: -
J: TRBJ1-1
size: -
V: TRBV4-3
DNA: TGCGCCAGCAGCCCTGGGACACGACACACTGAAGCTTTCTTT
CDR3: CASSPGTRHTEAFF

D: -
J: TRBJ1-5
size: -
V: TRBV27
DNA: TGTGCCAGCAGTTTATCGAGGGACTTAAGCAATCAGCCCCAGCATTTT
CDR3: CASSLSRDLSNQPQHF

D: TRBD2
J: TRBJ2-5
size: -
V: TRBV7-8
DNA: TGTGCCAGCAGCTCCCCGGGACTAGCGGCAGTAGAAGAGACCCAGTACTTC
CDR3: CASSSPGLAAVEETQYF

D: TRBD1
J: TRBJ1-5
size: -
V: TRBV11-2
DNA: TGTGCCAGCAGCTTAGGACAGGGGAGTCACAATCAGCCCCAGCATTTT
CDR3: CASSLGQGSHNQPQHF

D: -
J: TRBJ1-2
size: -
V: TRBV19
DNA: TGTGCCAGTAGTACGGGCCCAGGCCAACCTAACTATGGCTACACCTTC
CDR3: CASSTGPGQPNYGYTF

D: -
J: TRBJ2-2
size: -
V: TRBV7-2
DNA: TGTGCCAGCAGCTTACGGGGATCCGGGGAGCTGTTTTTT
CDR3: CASSLRGSGELFF

D: TRBD1
J: TRBJ1-5
size: -
V: TRBV7-9
DNA: TGTGCCAGCAGCCCCGGGACAGACCTCAGTCAGCCCCAGCATTTT
CDR3: CASSPGTDLSQPQHF

D: -
J: TRBJ1-2
size: many
V: TRBV27
DNA: TGTGCCAGCAGTTTACAGGGAGGGAACTATGGCTACACCTTC
CDR3: CASSLQGGNYGYTF

D: -
J: TRBJ2-1
size: once
V: TRBV27
DNA: TGTGCCAGCAGTAAGGGACTCCCCACCTACAATGAGCAGTTCTTC
CDR3: CASSKGLPTYNEQFF

D: -
J: TRBJ2-2
size: -
V: TRBV6-8
DNA: TGTGCCAGCAGTTACAGTCCGGACGGGGAGCTGTTTTTT
CDR3: CASSYSPDGELFF

D: -
J: TRBJ1-6
size: -
V: TRBV4-1
DNA: TGCGCCAGCAGCCGCCTTTATATAGGGGAAAGCTATAATTCACCCCTCCACTTT
CDR3: CASSRLYIGESYNSPLHF

D: -
J: TRBJ2-1
size: -
V: TRBV24-1
DNA: TGTGCCACCAGTGATCCCCCTTTAAATGAGCAGTTCTTC
CDR3: CATSDPPLNEQFF

D: -
J: TRBJ2-5
size: -
V: TRBV4-3
DNA: TGCGCCAGCAGCCAAGGCCGGGACAACCAAGAGACCCAGTACTTC
CDR3: CASSQGRDNQETQYF

D: TRBD2
J: TRBJ2-3
size: -
V: TRBV19
DNA: TGTGCCAGTGGCACGGGACTAGCGGGTCTAGATACGCAGTATTTT
CDR3: CASGTGLAGLDTQYF

D: TRBD1
J: TRBJ2-7
size: -
V: TRBV28
DNA: TGTGCCAGCACCTCACGCGGGACAGGGGACGAGCAGTACTTC
CDR3: CASTSRGTGDEQYF

D: -
J: TRBJ2-2
size: -
V: TRBV6-5
DNA: TGTGCCCACTCCCCGGGGGCGAACACCGGGGAGCTGTTTTTT
CDR3: CAHSPGANTGELFF

D: -
J: TRBJ1-2
size: -
V: TRBV29-1
DNA: TGCAGCGTCCCCGGAGACTATGGCTACACCTTC
CDR3: CSVPGDYGYTF

D: TRBD2
J: TRBJ2-1
size: -
V: TRBV27
DNA: TGTGCCAGCAGTTTATCCGGGACTAGCGGGAACAATGAGCAGTTCTTC
CDR3: CASSLSGTSGNNEQFF

D: TRBD1
J: TRBJ2-2
size: few
V: TRBV5-1
DNA: TGCGCCAGCAGCTTCCCCTCAGACAGGGCGAACACCGGGGAGCTGTTTTTT
CDR3: CASSFPSDRANTGELFF

D: TRBD1
J: TRBJ2-5
size: -
V: TRBV27
DNA: TGTGCCAGCAGACCTGACAGGGATCTTGGAGAGACCCAGTACTTC
CDR3: CASRPDRDLGETQYF

D: -
J: TRBJ1-1
size: -
V: TRBV28
DNA: TGTGCCAGCAGTACCCCGGTGGGGGCCCCTGAAGCTTTCTTT
CDR3: CASSTPVGAPEAFF

D: -
J: TRBJ2-3
size: -
V: TRBV28
DNA: TGTGCCAGCAACCCCCAAGCGTCTTTAGTGCATTTCGCAGATACGCAGTATTTT
CDR3: CASNPQASLVHFADTQYF